The source of this TCR beta chain is a study of metastatic and nonmetastatic thyroid tumors. Study-wide background: Repertoire data that came from the blood and tumor or nodule tissue of malignant and benign thyroid patients were compared.

Study-wide results and limits: In both blood and tumor samples, TCR beta diversity was reported significantly higher for malignant than benign nodules.

Authors' data handling: A classifier of distant metastasis in papillary thyroid cancer was built from CDR3 differences (across clinicopathological groups). TCRdb re-processed the PCR reads through MiXCR. What appears here as the V and J calls and clone size reflects TCRdb's work, not the paper's. The sample consists of fewer than 4,500 clones, 35% to 40% of them appearing once. Patients underwent thyroid surgery, and none had received any treatment before it. This clone was seen more than once but under ten times. What it recognizes is unknown. This CDR3 region has 14 residues. V lost 5 bases, J lost 4 bases, and 14 bases lay in between.

This chain uses TRBV12-3 or TRBV12-4 with TRBJ1-2; a weak D match, TRBD1 (5 bases). Sample: adjacent normal tissue. The clonotype was recovered from a male donor with papillary thyroid cancer or a benign thyroid nodule (not recorded which). Some clones in this sample may be carry-over from other donors' samples. This CDR3 reads CASSITGVGYGYTF. CDR3 nucleotide sequence: TGTGCCAGCAGTATAACGGGGGTGGGCTATGGCTACACCTTC.